This T cell receptor beta chain was found in a study of T-cell memory formation after mild COVID-19. Looking at the study overall: TCR clusters were mostly donor specific.

TCR alpha and TCR beta cDNA libraries with sample barcodes and UMIs came from 5'RACE using constant-segment primers. TCRdb passed the 5' RACE reads through MiXCR, listing each CDR3 protein once. The sample shows about 150,000 distinct CDR3 sequences, over 10% of them seen only once. Only a few counts were recorded for this clonotype. The V and J ends lost 6 bases and 7 bases respectively, with 12 bases between them. CDR3 length equals 13 residues. CDR1 and CDR2 from the germline V gene are MNHEY and SVGAGI. Material for sequencing was PBMCs or a T cell subset sorted from them (not recorded which). The chain links TRBV6-5 to TRBJ2-2; possibly TRBD2 for D (6 bases). This clonotype originated in a man between 18 and 35 years old who had mild COVID-19 (a few samples of this study predate the infection). Cell type and time point are not known. For the CDR3, the DNA is TGTGCCAGCAGGCCGGGGGTGGACGGGGAGCTGTTTTTT. Its protein product is CASRPGVDGELFF.